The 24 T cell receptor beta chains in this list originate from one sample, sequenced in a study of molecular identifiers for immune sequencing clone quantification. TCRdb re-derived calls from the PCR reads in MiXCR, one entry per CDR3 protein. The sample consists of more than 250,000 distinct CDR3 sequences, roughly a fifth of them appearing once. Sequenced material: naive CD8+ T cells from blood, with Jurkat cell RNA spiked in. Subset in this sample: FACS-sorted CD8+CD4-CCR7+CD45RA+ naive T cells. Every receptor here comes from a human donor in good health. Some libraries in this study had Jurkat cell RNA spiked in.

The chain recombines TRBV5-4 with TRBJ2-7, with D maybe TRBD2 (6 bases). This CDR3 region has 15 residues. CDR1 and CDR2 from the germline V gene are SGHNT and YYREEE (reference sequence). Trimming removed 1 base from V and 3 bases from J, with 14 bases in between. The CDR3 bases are TGTGCCAGCAGCTTGACCATGGGGGGAGGCTACGAGCAGTACTTC. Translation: CASSLTMGGGYEQYF.

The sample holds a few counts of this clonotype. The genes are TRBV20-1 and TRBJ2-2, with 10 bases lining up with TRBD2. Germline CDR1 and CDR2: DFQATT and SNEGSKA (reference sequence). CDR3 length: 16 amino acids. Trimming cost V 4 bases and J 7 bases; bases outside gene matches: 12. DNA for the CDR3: TGCAGTGCTATTTCATCGAGCGGGGGGGCCAACGGGGAGCTGTTTTTT. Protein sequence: CSAISSSGGANGELFF.

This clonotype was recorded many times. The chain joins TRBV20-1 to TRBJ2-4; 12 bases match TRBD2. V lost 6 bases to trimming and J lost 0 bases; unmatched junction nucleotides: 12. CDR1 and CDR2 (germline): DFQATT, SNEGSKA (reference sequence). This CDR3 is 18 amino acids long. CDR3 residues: CSAQSGLAGIVAKNIQYF. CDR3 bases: TGCAGTGCCCAAAGTGGACTAGCGGGGATAGTAGCCAAAAACATTCAGTACTTC.

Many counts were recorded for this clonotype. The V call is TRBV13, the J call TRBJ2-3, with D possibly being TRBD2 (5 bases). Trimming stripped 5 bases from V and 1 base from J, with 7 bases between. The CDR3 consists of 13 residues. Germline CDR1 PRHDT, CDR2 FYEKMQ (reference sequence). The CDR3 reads CASSPRGTDTQYF. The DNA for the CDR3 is TGTGCCAGCAGCCCGAGGGGCACAGATACGCAGTATTTT. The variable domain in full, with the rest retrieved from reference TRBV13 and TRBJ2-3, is AAGVIQSPRHLIKEKRETATLKCYPIPRHDTVYWYQQGPGQDPQFLISFYEKMQSDKGSIPDRFSAQQFSDYHSELNMSSLELGDSALYFCASSPRGTDTQYFGPGTRLTVL.

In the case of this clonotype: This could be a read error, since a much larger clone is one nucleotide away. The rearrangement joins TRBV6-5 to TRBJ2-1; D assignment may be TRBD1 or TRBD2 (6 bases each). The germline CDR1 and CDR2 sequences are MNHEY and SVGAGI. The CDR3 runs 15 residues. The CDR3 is CANSYGGSSYNEQFF. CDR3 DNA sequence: TGTGCCAACAGTTACGGGGGCAGCTCCTACAATGAGCAGTTCTTC.

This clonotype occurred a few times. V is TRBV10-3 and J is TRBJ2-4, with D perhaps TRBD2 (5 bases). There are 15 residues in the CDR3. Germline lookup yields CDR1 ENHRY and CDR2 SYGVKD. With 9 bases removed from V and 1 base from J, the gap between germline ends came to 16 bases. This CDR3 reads CAIQSLEAAKNIQYF. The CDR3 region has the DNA TGTGCCATTCAGAGTTTGGAGGCTGCCAAAAACATTCAGTACTTC.

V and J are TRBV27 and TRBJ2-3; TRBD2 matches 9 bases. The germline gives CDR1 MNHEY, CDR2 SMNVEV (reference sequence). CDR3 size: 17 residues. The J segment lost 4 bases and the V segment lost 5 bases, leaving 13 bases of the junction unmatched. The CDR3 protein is CASSPYLGAGGPDTQYF. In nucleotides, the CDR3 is TGTGCCAGCAGTCCCTACCTAGGGGCGGGAGGGCCAGATACGCAGTATTTT.

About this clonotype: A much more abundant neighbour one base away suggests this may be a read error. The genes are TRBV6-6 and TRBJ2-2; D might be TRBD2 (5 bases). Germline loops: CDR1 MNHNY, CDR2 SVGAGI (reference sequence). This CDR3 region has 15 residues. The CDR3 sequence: CASSYYGVNTGEPFF. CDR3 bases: TGTGCCAGCAGTTACTACGGGGTGAACACCGGGGAGCCGTTTTTT.

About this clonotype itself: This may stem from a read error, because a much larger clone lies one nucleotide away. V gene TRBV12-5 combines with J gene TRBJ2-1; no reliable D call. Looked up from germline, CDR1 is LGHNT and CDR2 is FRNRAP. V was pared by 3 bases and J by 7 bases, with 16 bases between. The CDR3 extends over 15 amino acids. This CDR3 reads CASGLAATGFNEQFF. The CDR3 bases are TGTGCTAGTGGTTTAGCCGCGACTGGATTTAATGAGCAGTTCTTC.

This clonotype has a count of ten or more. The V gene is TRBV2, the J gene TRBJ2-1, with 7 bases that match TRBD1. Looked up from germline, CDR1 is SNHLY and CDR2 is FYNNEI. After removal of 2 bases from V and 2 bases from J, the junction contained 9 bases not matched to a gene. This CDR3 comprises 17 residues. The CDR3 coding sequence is TGTGCCAGCAGTGAATCCCCGGTACAGGGGACCTACAATGAGCAGTTCTTC. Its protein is CASSESPVQGTYNEQFF.

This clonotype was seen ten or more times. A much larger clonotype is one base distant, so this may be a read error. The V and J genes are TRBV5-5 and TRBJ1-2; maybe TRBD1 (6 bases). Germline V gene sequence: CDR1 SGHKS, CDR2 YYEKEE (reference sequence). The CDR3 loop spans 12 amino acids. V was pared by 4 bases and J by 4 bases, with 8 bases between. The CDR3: CASSMDSYGYTF. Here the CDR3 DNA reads TGTGCCAGCAGCATGGACAGCTATGGCTACACCTTC.

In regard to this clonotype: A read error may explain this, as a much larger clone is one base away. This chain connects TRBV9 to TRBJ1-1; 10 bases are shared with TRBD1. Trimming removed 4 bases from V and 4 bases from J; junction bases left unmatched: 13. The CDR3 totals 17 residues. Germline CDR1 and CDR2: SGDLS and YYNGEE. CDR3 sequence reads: CASSSVPGQGRGTEAFF. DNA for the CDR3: TGTGCCAGCAGCTCTGTCCCGGGACAGGGGCGGGGCACTGAAGCTTTCTTT.

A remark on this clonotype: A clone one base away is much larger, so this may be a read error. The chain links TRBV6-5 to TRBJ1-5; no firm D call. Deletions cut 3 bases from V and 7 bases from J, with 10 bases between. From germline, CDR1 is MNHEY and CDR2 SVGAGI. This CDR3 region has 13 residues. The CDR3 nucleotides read TGTGCCAGCAGTTATGGGAGTGGGCAGCCCCAGCATTTT. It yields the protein CASSYGSGQPQHF.

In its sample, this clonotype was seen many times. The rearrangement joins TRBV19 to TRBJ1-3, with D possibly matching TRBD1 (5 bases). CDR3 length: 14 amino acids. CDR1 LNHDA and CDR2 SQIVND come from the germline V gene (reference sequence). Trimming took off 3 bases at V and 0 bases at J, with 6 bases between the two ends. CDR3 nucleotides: TGTGCCAGTAGTATGACAGTCTCTGGAAACACCATATATTTT. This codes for CASSMTVSGNTIYF.

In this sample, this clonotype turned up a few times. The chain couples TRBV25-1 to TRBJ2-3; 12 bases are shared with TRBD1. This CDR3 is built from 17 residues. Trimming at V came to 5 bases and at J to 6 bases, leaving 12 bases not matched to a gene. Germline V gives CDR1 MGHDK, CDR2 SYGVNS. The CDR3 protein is CASSPWDRGLLVDTQYF. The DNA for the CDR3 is TGTGCCAGCAGTCCCTGGGACAGGGGGCTCTTAGTGGATACGCAGTATTTT.

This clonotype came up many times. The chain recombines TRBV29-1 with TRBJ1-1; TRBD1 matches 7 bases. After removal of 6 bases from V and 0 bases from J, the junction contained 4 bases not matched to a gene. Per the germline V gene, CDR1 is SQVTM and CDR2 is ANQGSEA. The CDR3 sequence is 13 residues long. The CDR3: CSVATGMNTEAFF. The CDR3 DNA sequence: TGCAGCGTCGCGACAGGGATGAACACTGAAGCTTTCTTT.

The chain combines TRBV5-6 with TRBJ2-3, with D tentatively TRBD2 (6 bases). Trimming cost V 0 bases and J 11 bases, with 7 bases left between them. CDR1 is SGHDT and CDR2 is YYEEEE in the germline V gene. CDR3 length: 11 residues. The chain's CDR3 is CASSLGEEQYF. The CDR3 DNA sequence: TGTGCCAGCAGCTTGGGGGAGGAGCAGTATTTT.

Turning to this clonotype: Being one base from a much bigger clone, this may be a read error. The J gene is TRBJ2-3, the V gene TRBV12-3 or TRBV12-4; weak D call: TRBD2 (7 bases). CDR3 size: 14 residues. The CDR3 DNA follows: TGTGCCAGCAGTTCGGGGGGCGAGGCAGATCCGCAGTATTTT. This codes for CASSSGGEADPQYF.

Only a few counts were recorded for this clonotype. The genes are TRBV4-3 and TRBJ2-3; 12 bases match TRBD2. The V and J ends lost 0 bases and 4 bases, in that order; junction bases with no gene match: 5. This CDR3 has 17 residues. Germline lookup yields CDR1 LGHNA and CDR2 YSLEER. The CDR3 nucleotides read TGCGCCAGCAGCCAAGAACCTCTAGCGGGAGGGTCAGATACGCAGTATTTT. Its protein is CASSQEPLAGGSDTQYF.

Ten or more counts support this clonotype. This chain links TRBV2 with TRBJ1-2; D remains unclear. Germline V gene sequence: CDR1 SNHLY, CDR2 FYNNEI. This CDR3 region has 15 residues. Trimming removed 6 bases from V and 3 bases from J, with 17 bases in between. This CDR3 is CASRAIMDLDYGYTF. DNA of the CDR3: TGTGCCAGCAGGGCCATTATGGACCTAGACTATGGCTACACCTTC.

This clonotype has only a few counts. The CDR3 here is CASSWGRRSPREQFF. In DNA, the CDR3 is TGTGCCAGTAGTTGGGGCCGGCGGAGCCCGCGGGAGCAGTTCTTC. J is TRBJ2-1 and V is TRBV19, with TRBD1 as a possible D gene (5 bases). The CDR3 consists of 15 residues. Germline CDR1 and CDR2: LNHDA and SQIVND (reference sequence). The V end was cut by 5 bases, the J end by 10 bases, with 21 bases between. Filled out from reference TRBV19 and TRBJ2-1, the complete variable domain reads DGGITQSPKYLFRKEGQNVTLSCEQNLNHDAMYWYRQDPGQGLRLIYYSQIVNDFQKGDIAEGYSVSREKKESFPLTVTSAQKNPTAFYLCASSWGRRSPREQFFGPGTRLTVL.

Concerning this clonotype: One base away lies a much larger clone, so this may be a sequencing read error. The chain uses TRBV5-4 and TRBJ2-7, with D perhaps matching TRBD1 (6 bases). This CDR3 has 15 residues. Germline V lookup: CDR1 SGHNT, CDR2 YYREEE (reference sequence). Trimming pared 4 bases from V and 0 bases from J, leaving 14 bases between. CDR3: CASSLTGLHSYEQYF. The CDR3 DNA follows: TGTGCCAGCAGCCTAACAGGGCTCCACTCCTACGAGCAGTACTTC.

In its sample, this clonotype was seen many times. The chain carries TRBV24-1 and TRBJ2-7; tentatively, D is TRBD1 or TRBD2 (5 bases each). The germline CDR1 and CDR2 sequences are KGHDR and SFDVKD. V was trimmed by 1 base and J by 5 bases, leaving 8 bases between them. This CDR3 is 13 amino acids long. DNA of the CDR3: TGTGCCACCAGTGATTTATCGGGGCACGAGCAGTACTTC. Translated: CATSDLSGHEQYF.

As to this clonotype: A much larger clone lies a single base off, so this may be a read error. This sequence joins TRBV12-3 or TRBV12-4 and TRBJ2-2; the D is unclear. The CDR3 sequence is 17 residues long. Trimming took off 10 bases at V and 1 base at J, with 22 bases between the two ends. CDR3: CATSPWVHPRNTGELFF. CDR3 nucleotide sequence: TGTGCCACCTCCCCCTGGGTCCACCCGAGGAACACCGGGGAGCTGTTTTTT.